Listed below are T cell receptor beta chains from one sample, sequenced in a study of cytomegalovirus exposure and HLA in healthy donors. Using immunoSEQ multiplex PCR, the repertoire was profiled, and TCRdb retains in-frame clones only, with some absent. The repertoire includes around 140,000 clones, 70% to 85% of them detected once, and under 10% sits in the top ten. Sequenced: PBMCs. These receptors all stem from a woman aged 55 to 70 in good health and CMV-seropositive. CDR3s include the opening cysteine and the closing phenylalanine or tryptophan. D genes are given only for firm matches. The size entry is marked missing in some rows and otherwise reads once, few, many or a size class.

clone size	D gene	V gene	J gene	CDR3 protein	CDR3 DNA
.	.	TRBV6-6	TRBJ1-5	CASSKQVPGQPQHF	TGTGCCAGCAGTAAACAGGTTCCCGGGCAGCCCCAGCATTTT
.	.	TRBV30	TRBJ1-2	CAWSEPGRYREGYTF	TGTGCCTGGAGTGAGCCGGGCCGATACAGGGAGGGCTACACCTTC
.	.	TRBV27	TRBJ2-5	CASSWAEGETQYF	TGTGCCAGCAGTTGGGCAGAGGGAGAGACCCAGTACTTC
.	.	TRBV21-1	TRBJ2-6	CASSSKMETSRSANVLTF	TGTGCCAGCAGCTCGAAGATGGAGACGTCTCGATCGGCCAACGTCCTGACTTTC
once	.	TRBV13	TRBJ1-5	CASSVDGVIQPQHF	TGTGCCAGCAGCGTCGACGGGGTCATCCAGCCCCAGCATTTT
.	.	TRBV15	TRBJ2-5	CATSSRGRETQYF	TGTGCCACCAGCAGCAGGGGGAGGGAGACCCAGTACTTC
.	TRBD2	TRBV6-5	TRBJ2-3	CASRRGGADTQYF	TGTGCCAGCAGGCGGGGAGGGGCAGATACGCAGTATTTT
few	.	TRBV21-1	TRBJ1-1	CASSLYRNTEAFF	TGTGCCAGTTCCCTGTATCGGAACACTGAAGCTTTCTTT
.	.	TRBV30	TRBJ1-6	CAWTPGQLLSYNSPLHF	TGTGCCTGGACCCCCGGACAGTTGCTCTCCTATAATTCACCCCTCCACTTT
.	TRBD2	TRBV7-2	TRBJ2-3	CASSLAERGTQYF	TGTGCCAGCAGCTTAGCGGAGCGGGGTACGCAGTATTTT
.	TRBD1	TRBV5-6	TRBJ2-2	CASSETGMQNTGELFF	TGTGCCAGCAGCGAGACAGGGATGCAGAACACCGGGGAGCTGTTTTTT
.	TRBD2	TRBV6-6	TRBJ2-3	CASSMGGDTQYF	TGTGCCAGCAGCATGGGGGGGGATACGCAGTATTTT
.	.	TRBV5-1	TRBJ2-6	CASSSGEGAGANVLTF	TGCGCCAGCAGCTCAGGGGAAGGGGCTGGGGCCAACGTCCTGACTTTC
.	.	TRBV27	TRBJ2-1	CASSSLDRQGEQFF	TGTGCCAGCAGTTCCCTGGACAGACAAGGTGAGCAGTTCTTC
.	TRBD1	TRBV28	TRBJ1-1	CASRDRIPKGTEAFF	TGTGCCAGCAGGGACAGGATTCCCAAGGGCACTGAAGCTTTCTTT
.	.	TRBV10-3	TRBJ2-3	CAISETGQSHTQYF	TGTGCCATCAGTGAGACAGGACAGTCCCATACGCAGTATTTT
.	.	TRBV11-1	TRBJ1-1	CASSGRPGETEAFF	TGTGCCAGCAGCGGCCGACCTGGGGAGACTGAAGCTTTCTTT
once	TRBD2	TRBV5-1	TRBJ2-7	CASSLASGRHEQYF	TGCGCCAGCAGCTTGGCCAGCGGGAGGCACGAGCAGTACTTC
.	.	TRBV29-1	TRBJ1-1	CSVDYSPYTEAFF	TGCAGCGTTGATTACAGCCCATACACTGAAGCTTTCTTT
.	.	TRBV4-1	TRBJ2-1	CASSQGWSNSNEQFF	TGCGCCAGCAGCCAAGGATGGTCAAACAGTAATGAGCAGTTCTTC
.	TRBD1	TRBV2	TRBJ2-4	CASTGQVTSDIQYF	TGTGCCAGCACTGGACAGGTAACCTCGGACATTCAGTACTTC
.	.	TRBV2	TRBJ1-2	CASSEALTASYGYTF	TGTGCCAGCAGTGAAGCGCTTACAGCAAGCTATGGCTACACCTTC
.	.	TRBV9	TRBJ2-5	CASSVGEETQYF	TGTGCCAGCAGCGTAGGAGAAGAGACCCAGTACTTC
.	.	TRBV7-3	TRBJ2-3	CASSLRSPPGEGTDTQYF	TGTGCCAGCAGCTTAAGAAGTCCCCCAGGGGAAGGGACAGATACGCAGTATTTT
.	TRBD1	TRBV27	TRBJ1-4	CASSSPSGGGEKLFF	TGTGCCAGCAGTTCCCCCTCAGGGGGCGGTGAAAAACTGTTTTTT
.	TRBD1	TRBV6-4	TRBJ1-2	CASSPLGGQPYGYTF	TGTGCCAGCAGCCCCCTTGGGGGACAGCCGTATGGCTACACCTTC
once	.	TRBV14	TRBJ2-3	CASSETQGIGEDTQYF	TGTGCCAGCAGCGAGACCCAGGGAATAGGCGAAGATACGCAGTATTTT
.	TRBD2	TRBV25-1	TRBJ2-3	CASSDTSGASTDTQYF	TGTGCCAGCAGTGATACTAGCGGGGCTAGCACAGATACGCAGTATTTT
.	.	TRBV18	TRBJ1-4	CASSPSGATNEKLFF	TGTGCCAGCTCACCAAGCGGGGCAACTAATGAAAAACTGTTTTTT
.	.	TRBV7-2	TRBJ1-2	CASSFPGDTDGYTF	TGTGCCAGCAGCTTCCCCGGGGACACGGATGGCTACACCTTC
once	.	TRBV10-3	TRBJ1-5	CAISESQQGNQPQHF	TGTGCCATCAGTGAGTCCCAGCAGGGTAATCAGCCCCAGCATTTT
.	TRBD1	TRBV7-2	TRBJ1-1	CATGQGANTEAFF	TGTGCCACCGGACAGGGCGCCAACACTGAAGCTTTCTTT
.	.	TRBV30	TRBJ2-7	CAWSVGHEQYF	TGTGCCTGGAGTGTGGGCCACGAGCAGTACTTC
.	TRBD2	TRBV2	TRBJ2-7	CASSALAGGPGQYF	TGTGCCAGCAGTGCTCTAGCGGGAGGGCCGGGGCAGTACTTC
.	TRBD2	TRBV7-6	TRBJ2-1	CATKPGGTGEQFF	TGTGCCACCAAACCGGGAGGGACCGGTGAGCAGTTCTTC
.	TRBD2	TRBV2	TRBJ2-2	CASSGSGSTTGELFF	TGTGCCAGCAGTGGAAGCGGGAGTACCACCGGGGAGCTGTTTTTT
.	TRBD2	TRBV29-1	TRBJ2-3	CSVEGGRGGGSRTQYF	TGCAGCGTTGAAGGGGGGCGGGGGGGCGGTTCTAGAACGCAGTATTTT
.	.	TRBV7-2	TRBJ2-5	CASSLDWAGEETQYF	TGTGCCAGCAGCTTAGATTGGGCCGGGGAAGAGACCCAGTACTTC
.	TRBD1	TRBV30	TRBJ1-2	CAWSVRDRGTGYTF	TGTGCCTGGAGTGTCCGGGACAGGGGGACGGGCTACACCTTC
once	TRBD2	TRBV9	TRBJ2-1	CASSVSVRGASGTNEQFF	TGTGCCAGCAGCGTAAGTGTGCGAGGGGCTAGCGGGACCAATGAGCAGTTCTTC
.	TRBD2	TRBV28	TRBJ2-1	CASSKGLAGRYNEQFF	TGTGCCAGCAGCAAAGGACTAGCGGGAAGGTACAATGAGCAGTTCTTC
.	TRBD1	TRBV5-1	TRBJ2-5	CASSSPGQGGETQYF	TGCGCCAGCAGCTCTCCGGGACAGGGGGGAGAGACCCAGTACTTC
.	.	TRBV6-5	TRBJ1-4	CASSYQGGTNEKLFF	TGTGCCAGCAGTTACCAGGGTGGAACTAATGAAAAACTGTTTTTT
once	TRBD2	TRBV29-1	TRBJ2-3	CSGTSGRATDTQYF	TGCAGCGGAACTAGCGGGAGGGCTACAGATACGCAGTATTTT
once	TRBD1	TRBV11-2	TRBJ1-2	CASSPGTGGGLGYGYTF	TGTGCCAGCAGCCCAGGGACAGGGGGAGGGTTAGGCTATGGCTACACCTTC
few	TRBD1	TRBV30	TRBJ2-1	CAWTTGGSDNEQFF	TGTGCCTGGACGACAGGGGGCTCGGACAATGAGCAGTTCTTC
.	.	TRBV28	TRBJ2-2	CASSFLLGGDTGELFF	TGTGCCAGCAGTTTTTTGCTCGGGGGAGACACCGGGGAGCTGTTTTTT
.	.	TRBV5-6	TRBJ2-6	CASSLRGGANVLTF	TGTGCCAGCAGCTTGCGGGGTGGGGCCAACGTCCTGACTTTC
.	.	TRBV6-5	TRBJ2-2	CASMGRTGGELFF	TGTGCCAGCATGGGCAGGACTGGCGGGGAGCTGTTTTTT
few	.	TRBV28	TRBJ1-5	CASSPGGEYNQPQHF	TGTGCCAGCAGCCCGGGCGGGGAGTACAATCAGCCCCAGCATTTT
.	TRBD1	TRBV6-6	TRBJ1-5	CASSHTPGQDNQPRHF	TGTGCCAGCAGTCACACCCCGGGACAGGACAATCAGCCCCGGCATTTT
.	TRBD1	TRBV19	TRBJ1-5	CASSSPGTGYSNQPQHF	TGTGCCAGTAGTTCCCCCGGGACAGGATATAGCAATCAGCCCCAGCATTTT
few	.	TRBV5-4	TRBJ2-2	CASSLVPAPQVAGELFF	TGTGCCAGCAGCCTGGTTCCGGCCCCACAGGTTGCCGGGGAGCTGTTTTTT
once	.	TRBV7-2	TRBJ2-3	CASSLLGAKATDTQYF	TGTGCCAGCAGCTTACTGGGGGCTAAGGCGACAGATACGCAGTATTTT